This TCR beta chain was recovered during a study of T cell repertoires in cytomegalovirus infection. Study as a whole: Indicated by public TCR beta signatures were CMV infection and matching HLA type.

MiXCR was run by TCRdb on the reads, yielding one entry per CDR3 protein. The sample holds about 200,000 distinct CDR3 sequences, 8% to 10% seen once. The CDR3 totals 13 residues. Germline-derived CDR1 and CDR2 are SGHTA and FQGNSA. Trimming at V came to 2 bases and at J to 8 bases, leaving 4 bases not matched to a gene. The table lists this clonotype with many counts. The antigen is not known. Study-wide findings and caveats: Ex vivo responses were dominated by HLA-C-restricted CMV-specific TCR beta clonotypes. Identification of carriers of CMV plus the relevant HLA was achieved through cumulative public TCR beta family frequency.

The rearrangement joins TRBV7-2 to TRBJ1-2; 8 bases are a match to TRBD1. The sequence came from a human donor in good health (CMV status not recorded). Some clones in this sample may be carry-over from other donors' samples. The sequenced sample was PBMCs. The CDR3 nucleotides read TGTGCCAGCAGCTTACAGGGGGCGCCCGGCTACACCTTC. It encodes CASSLQGAPGYTF. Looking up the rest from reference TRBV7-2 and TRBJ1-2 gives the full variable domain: GAGVSQSPSNKVTEKGKDVELRCDPISGHTALYWYRQSLGQGLEFLIYFQGNSAPDKSGLPSDRFSAERTGGSVSTLTIQRTQQEDSAVYLCASSLQGAPGYTFGSGTRLTVV.